The rows below give T cell receptor beta chains drawn from one sample of a study of T-cell reconstitution after alpha-beta-depleted transplantation in children. TCRdb processed the PCR reads anew with MiXCR; each CDR3 protein has one entry. The sample shows around 71,000 distinct CDR3 sequences, more than 5.5% of them seen only once. Sequencing was performed on PBMCs from the stem cell graft donor, taken from the stem cell graft. The receptors were sampled from a human donor who donated a stem cell graft to a child with acute lymphoblastic leukemia. Each CDR3 is given with its conserved first and last residue. The D gene is left open where the match is weak. Size is omitted from some rows. Given values are once, few, many or a class for expanded clones.

d_gene,v_gene,abundance,j_gene,CDR3aa,CDR3nt
TRBD2,TRBV24-1,many,TRBJ2-1,CATSLSASGNEQFF,TGTGCCACCAGCCTAAGTGCTAGCGGAAATGAGCAGTTCTTC
-,TRBV28,many,TRBJ2-1,CASRGMGDNEQFF,TGTGCCAGCAGGGGGATGGGGGACAATGAGCAGTTCTTC
-,TRBV20-1,many,TRBJ2-7,CSARGQGRTYEQYF,TGCAGTGCCCGGGGGCAGGGCAGAACTTACGAGCAGTACTTC
-,TRBV7-6,many,TRBJ2-3,CASCSSSPTDTQYF,TGTGCCAGCTGCTCTTCTAGCCCCACAGATACGCAGTATTTT
-,TRBV5-1,many,TRBJ1-1,CASSPGLAEAFF,TGCGCCAGCAGCCCAGGGCTCGCTGAAGCTTTCTTT
TRBD2,TRBV2,-,TRBJ2-1,CASRPSGGARNEQFF,TGTGCCAGCAGACCTAGCGGGGGGGCCCGGAATGAGCAGTTCTTC
-,TRBV5-1,many,TRBJ1-4,CASSLTATNEKLFF,TGCGCCAGCAGCTTGACAGCAACTAATGAAAAACTGTTTTTT
-,TRBV6-5,-,TRBJ2-2,CASSYYTTGELFF,TGTGCCAGCAGTTACTATACCACCGGGGAGCTGTTTTTT
-,TRBV5-4,few,TRBJ2-7,CASSSRTELNYEQYF,TGTGCCAGCAGCTCCCGGACAGAGTTAAACTACGAGCAGTACTTC
TRBD1,TRBV2,few,TRBJ2-3,CASSMGQDSDTQYF,TGTGCCAGCAGCATGGGACAGGATTCAGATACGCAGTATTTT
-,TRBV18,few,TRBJ1-4,CASSPRWEGLATNEKLFF,TGTGCCAGCTCACCACGATGGGAAGGTCTTGCAACTAATGAAAAACTGTTTTTT
-,TRBV19,-,TRBJ1-2,CASSTRTYGYTF,TGTGCCAGTAGCACCCGAACCTATGGCTACACCTTC
-,TRBV2,many,TRBJ2-7,CASSGDSSPYEQYF,TGTGCCAGCAGTGGAGACAGCTCCCCCTACGAGCAGTACTTC
TRBD1,TRBV27,-,TRBJ1-2,CASGGTEGNYGYTF,TGTGCCAGCGGTGGGACAGAAGGGAACTATGGTTACACCTTC
TRBD1,TRBV4-1,many,TRBJ2-7,CASSQAGDRVTYEQYF,TGCGCCAGCAGCCAAGCGGGGGACAGGGTGACCTACGAGCAGTACTTC
TRBD2,TRBV7-9,many,TRBJ2-7,CASSPSRGGGEVQYF,TGTGCCAGCAGCCCGTCCAGGGGCGGGGGGGAGGTGCAGTACTTC
TRBD1,TRBV5-1,-,TRBJ2-6,CASSLTTGGTGANVLTF,TGCGCCAGCAGCTTGACGACAGGGGGCACTGGGGCCAACGTCCTGACTTTC
-,TRBV7-2,few,TRBJ1-5,CASSFDGYSNQPQHF,TGTGCCAGCAGCTTTGACGGCTATAGCAATCAGCCCCAGCATTTT
TRBD1,TRBV28,many,TRBJ2-7,CASSQPPDRVHYEQYF,TGTGCCAGCAGTCAACCCCCGGACAGGGTACACTACGAGCAGTACTTC
-,TRBV27,many,TRBJ1-1,CASTKGGGKNTEAFF,TGTGCCAGCACCAAAGGGGGGGGGAAGAACACTGAAGCTTTCTTT
-,TRBV6-5,many,TRBJ2-7,CASRPDSVREQYF,TGTGCCAGCAGACCAGACAGCGTAAGAGAGCAGTACTTC
TRBD1,TRBV5-5,-,TRBJ1-5,CASSNGQGYQPQHF,TGTGCCAGCAGCAACGGACAGGGTTATCAGCCCCAGCATTTT
TRBD2,TRBV4-3,-,TRBJ2-1,CASSLGGTSGALGEQFF,TGCGCCAGCAGCCTGGGAGGGACTAGCGGGGCCCTCGGTGAGCAGTTCTTC
-,TRBV9,many,TRBJ1-1,CASSGRGEEAFF,TGTGCCAGCAGCGGTAGAGGGGAGGAGGCTTTCTTT
-,TRBV12-3/TRBV12-4,many,TRBJ2-1,CASSTRWRGPNNEQFF,TGTGCCAGCAGTACCCGCTGGCGGGGGCCCAACAATGAGCAGTTCTTC
-,TRBV29-1,many,TRBJ1-1,CSVWSTVNTEAFF,TGCAGCGTATGGTCAACAGTGAACACTGAAGCTTTCTTT
-,TRBV7-9,-,TRBJ2-3,CASTQDPTQYF,TGTGCCAGCACCCAGGACCCTACGCAGTATTTT
-,TRBV5-1,many,TRBJ1-5,CASSLGGQSNQPQHF,TGCGCCAGCAGCTTGGGGGGGCAGTCCAATCAGCCCCAGCATTTT
TRBD1,TRBV12-3/TRBV12-4,many,TRBJ2-5,CASSTDRGETQYF,TGTGCCAGCAGCACGGACAGGGGGGAGACCCAGTACTTC
-,TRBV28,many,TRBJ2-7,CASSSGPEQYF,TGTGCCAGCAGTTCGGGGCCCGAGCAGTACTTC
TRBD2,TRBV7-2,-,TRBJ2-3,CASTLRGGSTDTQYF,TGTGCCAGCACCCTCCGCGGGGGGAGCACAGATACGCAGTATTTT
-,TRBV2,many,TRBJ1-5,CASSELGTYQPQHF,TGTGCCAGCAGTGAACTAGGGACCTATCAGCCCCAGCATTTT
-,TRBV12-3/TRBV12-4,many,TRBJ2-3,CASSPRRGLTTDTQYF,TGTGCCAGCAGTCCCCGTAGAGGACTCACCACAGATACGCAGTATTTT
TRBD2,TRBV12-3/TRBV12-4,-,TRBJ2-3,CASTSSGGASDTQYF,TGTGCCAGCACCTCTAGCGGGGGGGCCTCAGATACGCAGTATTTT
-,TRBV24-1,many,TRBJ1-2,CATSSTDPGLDGYTF,TGTGCCACCAGTTCCACCGATCCGGGGTTAGATGGCTACACCTTC
-,TRBV12-3/TRBV12-4,many,TRBJ2-3,CASSFPPSTDTQYF,TGTGCCAGCAGTTTCCCGCCGTCCACAGATACGCAGTATTTT
TRBD1,TRBV10-3,many,TRBJ2-2,CAISDSGTGGTGELFF,TGTGCCATCAGTGACTCCGGGACAGGGGGCACCGGGGAGCTGTTTTTT
TRBD2,TRBV7-2,many,TRBJ2-1,CASSPPSGGAGEQFF,TGTGCCAGCAGCCCCCCTAGCGGGGGGGCCGGAGAGCAGTTCTTC
TRBD1,TRBV6-2/TRBV6-3,-,TRBJ1-1,CASSLYRGPTEAFF,TGTGCCAGCAGTTTGTACAGGGGGCCCACTGAAGCTTTCTTT